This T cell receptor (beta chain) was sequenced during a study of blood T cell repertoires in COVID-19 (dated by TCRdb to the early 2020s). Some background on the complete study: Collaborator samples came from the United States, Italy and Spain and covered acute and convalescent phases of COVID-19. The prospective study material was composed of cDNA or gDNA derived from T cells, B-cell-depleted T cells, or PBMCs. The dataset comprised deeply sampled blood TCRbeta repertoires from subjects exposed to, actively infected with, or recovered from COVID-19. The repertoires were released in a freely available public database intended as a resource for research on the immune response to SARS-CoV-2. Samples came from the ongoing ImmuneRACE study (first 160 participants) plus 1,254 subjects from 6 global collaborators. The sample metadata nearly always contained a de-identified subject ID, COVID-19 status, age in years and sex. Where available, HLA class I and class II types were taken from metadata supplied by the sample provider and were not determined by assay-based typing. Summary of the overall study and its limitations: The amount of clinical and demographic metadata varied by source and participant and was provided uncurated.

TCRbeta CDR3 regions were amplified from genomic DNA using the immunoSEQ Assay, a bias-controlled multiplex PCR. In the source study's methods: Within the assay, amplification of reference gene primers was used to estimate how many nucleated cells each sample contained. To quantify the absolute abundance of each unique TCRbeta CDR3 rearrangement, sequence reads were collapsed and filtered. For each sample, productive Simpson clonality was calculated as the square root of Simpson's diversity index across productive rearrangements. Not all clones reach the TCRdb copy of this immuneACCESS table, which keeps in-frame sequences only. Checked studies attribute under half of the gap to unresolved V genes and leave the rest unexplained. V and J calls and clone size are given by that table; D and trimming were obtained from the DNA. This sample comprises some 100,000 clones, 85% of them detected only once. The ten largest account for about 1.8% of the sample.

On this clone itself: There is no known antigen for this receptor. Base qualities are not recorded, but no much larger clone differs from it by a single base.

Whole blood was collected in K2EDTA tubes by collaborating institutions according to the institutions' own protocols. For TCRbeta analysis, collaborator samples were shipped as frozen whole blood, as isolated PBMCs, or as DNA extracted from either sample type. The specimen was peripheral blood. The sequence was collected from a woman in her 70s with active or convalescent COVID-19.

The CDR3 reads CASSPPTSGKDTQYF. Here is the DNA: TGTGCCAGCTCACCTCCGACTAGCGGGAAGGATACGCAGTATTTT. The sequence joins TRBV18 to TRBJ2-3; TRBD2 aligns with 11 central bases. Based on the germline V gene, the CDR1 and CDR2 sequences are KGHSH and LQKENI. Germline trimming amounts to 3 bases on V and 6 bases on J, with 5 as the count of junction bases outside the gene matches. Including cysteine and phenylalanine, the CDR3 has 15 amino acids. Of all the DNA, just the CDR3 is kept, 45 bases in frame from base 1.